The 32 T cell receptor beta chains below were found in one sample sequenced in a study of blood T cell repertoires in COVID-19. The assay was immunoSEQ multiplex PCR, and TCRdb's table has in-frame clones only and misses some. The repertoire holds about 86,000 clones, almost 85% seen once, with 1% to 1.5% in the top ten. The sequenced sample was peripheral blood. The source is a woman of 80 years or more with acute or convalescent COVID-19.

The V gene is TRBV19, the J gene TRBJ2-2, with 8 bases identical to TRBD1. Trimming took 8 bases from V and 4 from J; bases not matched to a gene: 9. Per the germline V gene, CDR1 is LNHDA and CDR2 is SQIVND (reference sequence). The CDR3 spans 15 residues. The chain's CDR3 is CASYQGARTTGELFF. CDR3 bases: TGTGCCAGTTATCAGGGGGCGAGGACCACCGGGGAGCTGTTTTTT. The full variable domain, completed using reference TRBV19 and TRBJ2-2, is DGGITQSPKYLFRKEGQNVTLSCEQNLNHDAMYWYRQDPGQGLRLIYYSQIVNDFQKGDIAEGYSVSREKKESFPLTVTSAQKNPTAFYLCASYQGARTTGELFFGEGSRLTVL.

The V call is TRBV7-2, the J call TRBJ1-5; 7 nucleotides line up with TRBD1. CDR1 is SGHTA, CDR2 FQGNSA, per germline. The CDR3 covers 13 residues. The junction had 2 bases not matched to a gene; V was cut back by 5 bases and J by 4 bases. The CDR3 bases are TGTGCCAGCAGCCGGGACAGAAATCAGCCCCAGCATTTT. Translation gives CASSRDRNQPQHF.

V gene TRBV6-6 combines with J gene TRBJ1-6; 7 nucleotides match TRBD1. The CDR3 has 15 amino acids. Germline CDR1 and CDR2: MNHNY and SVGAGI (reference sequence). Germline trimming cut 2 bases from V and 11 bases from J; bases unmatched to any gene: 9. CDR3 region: CASSYPETGRTPLHF. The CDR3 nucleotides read TGTGCCAGCAGTTACCCTGAGACAGGGAGGACACCCCTCCACTTT.

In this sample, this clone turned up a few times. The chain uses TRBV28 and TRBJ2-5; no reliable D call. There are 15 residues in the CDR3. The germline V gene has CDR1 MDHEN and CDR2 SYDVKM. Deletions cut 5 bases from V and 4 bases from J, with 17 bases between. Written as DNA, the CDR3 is TGTGCCAGCAGTCCGGGTGGTTGGTCTTCAGAGACCCAGTACTTC. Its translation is CASSPGGWSSETQYF.

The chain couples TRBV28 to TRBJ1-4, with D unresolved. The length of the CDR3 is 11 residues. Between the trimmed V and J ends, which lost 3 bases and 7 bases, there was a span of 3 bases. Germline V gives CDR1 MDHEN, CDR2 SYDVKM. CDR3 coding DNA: TGTGCCAGCAGTTTCGTTGAAAAACTGTTTTTT. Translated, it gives CASSFVEKLFF.

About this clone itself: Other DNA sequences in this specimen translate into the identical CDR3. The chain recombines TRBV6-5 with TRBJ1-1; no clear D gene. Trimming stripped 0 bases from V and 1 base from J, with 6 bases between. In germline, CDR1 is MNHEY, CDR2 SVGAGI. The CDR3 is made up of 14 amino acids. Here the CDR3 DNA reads TGTGCCAGCAGTTACTCCGGAGGGAACACTGAAGCTTTCTTT. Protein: CASSYSGGNTEAFF.

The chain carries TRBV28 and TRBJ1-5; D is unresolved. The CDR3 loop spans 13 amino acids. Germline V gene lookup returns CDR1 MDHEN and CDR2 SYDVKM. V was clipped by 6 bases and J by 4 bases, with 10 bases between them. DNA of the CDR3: TGTGCCAGCAGCACGACTGGGAATCAGCCCCAGCATTTT. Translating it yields CASSTTGNQPQHF.

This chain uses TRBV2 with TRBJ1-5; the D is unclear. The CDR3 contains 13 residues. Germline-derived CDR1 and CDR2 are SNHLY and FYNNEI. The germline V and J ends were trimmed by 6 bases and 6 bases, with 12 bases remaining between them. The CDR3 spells CASSLNYGQPQHF. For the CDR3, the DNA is TGTGCCAGCAGCCTTAATTACGGTCAGCCCCAGCATTTT.

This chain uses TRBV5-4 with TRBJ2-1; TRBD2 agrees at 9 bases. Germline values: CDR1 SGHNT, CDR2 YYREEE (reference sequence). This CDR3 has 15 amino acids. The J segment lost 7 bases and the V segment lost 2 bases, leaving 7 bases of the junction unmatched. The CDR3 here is CASSLAGGGGNEQFF. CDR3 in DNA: TGTGCCAGCAGCTTAGCGGGGGGAGGAGGGAATGAGCAGTTCTTC.

CDR3 sequence (DNA): TGTGCCAGCAGCCTATGGACTAGTCGGGCGTACGAGCAGTACTTC. Translation gives CASSLWTSRAYEQYF. The genes are TRBV5-4 and TRBJ2-7; 7 bases are shared with TRBD2. This CDR3 spans 15 amino acids. The V segment lost 4 bases and the J segment 4 bases; nucleotides outside the gene matches: 11. Germline V gene sequence: CDR1 SGHNT, CDR2 YYREEE (reference sequence). Using reference TRBV5-4 and TRBJ2-7 for the parts outside the CDR3, the full variable domain is ETGVTQSPTHLIKTRGQQVTLRCSSQSGHNTVSWYQQALGQGPQFIFQYYREEENGRGNFPPRFSGLQFPNYSSELNVNALELDDSALYLCASSLWTSRAYEQYFGPGTRLTVT.

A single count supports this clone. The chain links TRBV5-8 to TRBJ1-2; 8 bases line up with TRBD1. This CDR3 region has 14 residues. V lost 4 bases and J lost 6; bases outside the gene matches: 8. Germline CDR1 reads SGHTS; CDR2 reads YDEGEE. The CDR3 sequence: CASSRGQGINGYTF. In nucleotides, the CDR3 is TGTGCCAGCAGCCGCGGACAGGGAATTAATGGCTACACCTTC.

Here the CDR3 DNA reads TGTGCCAGCAGTACCGGACAGGGTGTTTACAATGAGCAGTTCTTC. Its protein product is CASSTGQGVYNEQFF. The gene calls are TRBV6-5 and TRBJ2-1; 8 bases align to TRBD1. This CDR3 contains 15 residues. After removal of 5 bases from V and 4 bases from J, the junction contained 7 bases not matched to a gene. Looked up from germline, CDR1 is MNHEY and CDR2 is SVGAGI.

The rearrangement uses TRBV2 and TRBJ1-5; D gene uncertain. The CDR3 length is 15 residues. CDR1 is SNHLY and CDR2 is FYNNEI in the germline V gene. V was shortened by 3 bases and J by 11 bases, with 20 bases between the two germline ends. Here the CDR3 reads CASSDLGLAIEAQHF. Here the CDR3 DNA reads TGTGCCAGCAGTGATTTGGGCCTGGCTATCGAAGCCCAGCATTTT.

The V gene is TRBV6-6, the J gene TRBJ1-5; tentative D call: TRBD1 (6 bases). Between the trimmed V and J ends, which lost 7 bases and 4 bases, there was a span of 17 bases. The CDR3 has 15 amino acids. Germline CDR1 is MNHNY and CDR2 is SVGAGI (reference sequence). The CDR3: CASNAQQGGNQPQHF. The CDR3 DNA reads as TGTGCCAGCAACGCTCAACAGGGTGGGAATCAGCCCCAGCATTTT.

The CDR3 nucleotides read TGTGCCAGCAGTCAAAGCGGCGGGGAGCTGTTTTTT. Amino acids: CASSQSGGELFF. This sequence joins TRBV6-5 and TRBJ2-2; TRBD2 might be the D (5 bases). Trimming pared 5 bases from V and 7 bases from J, leaving 8 bases between. The germline gives CDR1 MNHEY, CDR2 SVGAGI. The CDR3 loop spans 12 amino acids.

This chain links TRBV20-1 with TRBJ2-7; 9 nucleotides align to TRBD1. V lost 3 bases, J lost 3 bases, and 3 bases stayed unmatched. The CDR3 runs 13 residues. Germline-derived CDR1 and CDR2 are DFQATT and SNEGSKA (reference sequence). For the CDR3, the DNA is TGCAGTGCTAGTCGGGGACAGGGCTACGAGCAGTACTTC. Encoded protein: CSASRGQGYEQYF.

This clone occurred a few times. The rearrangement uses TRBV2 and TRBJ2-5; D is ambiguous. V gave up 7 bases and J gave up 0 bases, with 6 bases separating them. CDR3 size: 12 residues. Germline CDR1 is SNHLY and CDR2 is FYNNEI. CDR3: CASKQNQETQYF. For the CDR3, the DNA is TGTGCCAGCAAACAGAACCAAGAGACCCAGTACTTC.

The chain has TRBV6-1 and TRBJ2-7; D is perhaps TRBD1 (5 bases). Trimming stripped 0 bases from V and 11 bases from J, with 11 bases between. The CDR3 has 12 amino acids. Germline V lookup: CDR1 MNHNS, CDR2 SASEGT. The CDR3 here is CASSEAGRDKYF. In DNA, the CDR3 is TGTGCCAGCAGTGAAGCAGGCAGGGATAAGTACTTC.

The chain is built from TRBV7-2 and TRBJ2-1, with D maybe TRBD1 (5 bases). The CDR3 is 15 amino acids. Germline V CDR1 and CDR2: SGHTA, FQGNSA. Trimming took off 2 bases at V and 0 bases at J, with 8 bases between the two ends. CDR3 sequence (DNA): TGTGCCAGCAGCTTACGTGGGGCCTCCTACAATGAGCAGTTCTTC. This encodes CASSLRGASYNEQFF. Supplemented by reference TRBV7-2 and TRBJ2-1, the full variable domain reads GAGVSQSPSNKVTEKGKDVELRCDPISGHTALYWYRQSLGQGLEFLIYFQGNSAPDKSGLPSDRFSAERTGGSVSTLTIQRTQQEDSAVYLCASSLRGASYNEQFFGPGTRLTVL.

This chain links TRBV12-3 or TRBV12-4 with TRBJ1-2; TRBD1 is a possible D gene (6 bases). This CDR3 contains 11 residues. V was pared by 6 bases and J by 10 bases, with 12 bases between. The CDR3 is CASSQTGVYTF. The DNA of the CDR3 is TGTGCCAGCAGCCAGACAGGTGTCTACACCTTC.

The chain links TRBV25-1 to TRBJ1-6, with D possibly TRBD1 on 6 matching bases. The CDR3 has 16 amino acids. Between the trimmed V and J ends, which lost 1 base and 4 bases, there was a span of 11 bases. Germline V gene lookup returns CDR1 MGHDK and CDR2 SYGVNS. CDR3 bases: TGTGCCAGCAGTGAATGGGGGGGCGCATATAATTCACCCCTCCACTTT. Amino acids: CASSEWGGAYNSPLHF.

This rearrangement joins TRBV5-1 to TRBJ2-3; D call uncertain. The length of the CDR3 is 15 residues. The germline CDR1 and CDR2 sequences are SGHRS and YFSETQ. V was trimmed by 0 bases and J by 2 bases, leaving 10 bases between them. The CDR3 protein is CASSLDSRDTDTQYF. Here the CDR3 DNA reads TGCGCCAGCAGCTTGGATAGCCGCGACACAGATACGCAGTATTTT.

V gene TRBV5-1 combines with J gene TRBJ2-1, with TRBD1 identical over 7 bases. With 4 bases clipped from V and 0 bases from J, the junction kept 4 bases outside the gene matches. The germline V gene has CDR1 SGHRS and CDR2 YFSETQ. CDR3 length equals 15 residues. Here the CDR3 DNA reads TGCGCCAGCAGCACGACAGGGTACTCCTACAATGAGCAGTTCTTC. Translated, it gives CASSTTGYSYNEQFF.

CDR3 region: CASSEYLDSSGANVLTF. The CDR3 nucleotides are TGTGCCAGCAGTGAATACCTAGACAGCTCTGGGGCCAACGTCCTGACTTTC. The rearrangement uses TRBV6-1 and TRBJ2-6, with a tentative D call TRBD1 (5 bases). Between the trimmed V and J ends, which lost 2 bases and 0 bases, there was a span of 11 bases. Per germline, CDR1 MNHNS and CDR2 SASEGT. CDR3 length: 17 residues.

The CDR3 DNA is TGCGCCAGCAGCTTAGCGGGAGTCGGAGAGCAGTACTTC. Residues: CASSLAGVGEQYF. The V and J genes are TRBV5-1 and TRBJ2-7; 8 bases are shared with TRBD2. V shed 2 bases, J shed 7 bases, and the junction held 5 bases outside the gene matches. The CDR3 length is 13 residues. The germline gives CDR1 SGHRS, CDR2 YFSETQ.

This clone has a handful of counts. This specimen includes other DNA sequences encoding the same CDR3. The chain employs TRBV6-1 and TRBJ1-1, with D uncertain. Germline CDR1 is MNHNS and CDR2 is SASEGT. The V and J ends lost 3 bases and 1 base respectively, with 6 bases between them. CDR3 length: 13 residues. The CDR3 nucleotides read TGTGCCAGCAGTGATCCAGGGAACACTGAAGCTTTCTTT. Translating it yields CASSDPGNTEAFF.

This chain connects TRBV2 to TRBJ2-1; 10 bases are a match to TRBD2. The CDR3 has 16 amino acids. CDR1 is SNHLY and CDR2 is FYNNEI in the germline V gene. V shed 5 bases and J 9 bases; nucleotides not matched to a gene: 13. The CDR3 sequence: CASSLTSGALGGEQFF. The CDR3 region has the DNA TGTGCCAGCAGTCTTACTAGCGGGGCCCTTGGGGGTGAGCAGTTCTTC.

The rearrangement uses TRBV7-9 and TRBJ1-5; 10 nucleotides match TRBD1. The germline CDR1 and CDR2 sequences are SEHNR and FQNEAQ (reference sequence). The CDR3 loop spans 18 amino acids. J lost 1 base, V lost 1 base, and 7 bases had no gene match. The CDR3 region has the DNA TGTGCCAGCAGCTTAGGTGGACAGGGGGGAGGGAGCAATCAGCCCCAGCATTTT. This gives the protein CASSLGGQGGGSNQPQHF.

The CDR3 bases are TGTGCCAGCAGCTTGGCGGGACAGGGCCCCTACGAGCAGTACTTC. Translating gives CASSLAGQGPYEQYF. The genes are TRBV5-6 and TRBJ2-7, with TRBD1 identical over 9 bases. Germline CDR1 SGHDT, CDR2 YYEEEE. This CDR3 has 15 amino acids. The J segment lost 2 bases and the V segment lost 0 bases, leaving 3 bases of the junction unmatched.

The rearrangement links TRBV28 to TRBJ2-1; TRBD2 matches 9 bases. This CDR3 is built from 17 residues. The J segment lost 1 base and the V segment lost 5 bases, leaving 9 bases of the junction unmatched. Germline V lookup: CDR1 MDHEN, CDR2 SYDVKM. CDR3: CASSSQGSGGSYNEQFF. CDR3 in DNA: TGTGCCAGCAGTAGCCAGGGTAGCGGGGGTTCCTACAATGAGCAGTTCTTC.

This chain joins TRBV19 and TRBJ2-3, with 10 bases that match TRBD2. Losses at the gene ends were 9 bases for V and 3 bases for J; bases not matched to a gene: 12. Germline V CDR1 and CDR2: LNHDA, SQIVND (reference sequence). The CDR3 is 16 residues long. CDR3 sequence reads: CASTPRTSGGTDTQYF. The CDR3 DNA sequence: TGTGCCAGCACCCCCCGGACTAGCGGCGGAACAGATACGCAGTATTTT.

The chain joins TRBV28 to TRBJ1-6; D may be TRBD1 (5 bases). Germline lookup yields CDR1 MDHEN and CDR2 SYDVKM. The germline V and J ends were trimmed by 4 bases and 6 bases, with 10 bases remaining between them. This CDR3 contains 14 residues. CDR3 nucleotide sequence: TGTGCCAGCAGTTGGCGACAGCCTAATTCACCCCTCCACTTT. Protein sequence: CASSWRQPNSPLHF.